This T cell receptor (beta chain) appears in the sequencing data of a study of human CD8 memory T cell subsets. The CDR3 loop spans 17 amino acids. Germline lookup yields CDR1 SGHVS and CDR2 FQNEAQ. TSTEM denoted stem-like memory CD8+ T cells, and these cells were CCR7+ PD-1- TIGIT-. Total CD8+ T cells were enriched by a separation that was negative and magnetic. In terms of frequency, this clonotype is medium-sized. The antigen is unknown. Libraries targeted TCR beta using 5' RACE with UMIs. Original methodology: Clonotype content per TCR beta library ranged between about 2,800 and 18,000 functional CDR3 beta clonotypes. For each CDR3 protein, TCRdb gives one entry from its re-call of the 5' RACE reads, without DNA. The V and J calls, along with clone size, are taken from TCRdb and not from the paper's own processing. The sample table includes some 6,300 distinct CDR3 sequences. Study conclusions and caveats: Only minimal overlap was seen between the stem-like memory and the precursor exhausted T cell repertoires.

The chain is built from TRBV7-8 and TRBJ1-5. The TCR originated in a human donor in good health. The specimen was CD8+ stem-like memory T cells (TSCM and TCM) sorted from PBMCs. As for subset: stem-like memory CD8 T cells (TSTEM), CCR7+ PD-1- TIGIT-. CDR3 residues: CASSLAPTGPLNQPQHF.